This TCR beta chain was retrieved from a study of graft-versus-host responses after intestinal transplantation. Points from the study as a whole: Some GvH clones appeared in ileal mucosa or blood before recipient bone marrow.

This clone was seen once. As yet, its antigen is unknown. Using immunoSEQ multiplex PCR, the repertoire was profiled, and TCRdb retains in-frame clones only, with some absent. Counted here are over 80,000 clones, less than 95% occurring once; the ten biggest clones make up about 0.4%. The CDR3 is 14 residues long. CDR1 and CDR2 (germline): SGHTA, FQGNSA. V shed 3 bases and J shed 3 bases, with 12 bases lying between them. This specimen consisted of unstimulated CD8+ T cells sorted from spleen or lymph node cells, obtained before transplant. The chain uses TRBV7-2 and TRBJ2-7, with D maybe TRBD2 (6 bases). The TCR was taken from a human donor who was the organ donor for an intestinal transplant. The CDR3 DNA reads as TGTGCCAGCAGCTTTGTGGAGGGCAGCTACGAGCAGTACTTC. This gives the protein CASSFVEGSYEQYF.